One sample yielded the 7 T cell receptor beta chains listed below, sequenced in a study of PD-1 blockade in classical Hodgkin lymphoma. Sample time point: cycle 4 day 1 (C4D1), after five to seven weeks of nivolumab. Every patient had relapsed following autologous stem cell transplantation, and cohorts differed in brentuximab vedotin exposure. Libraries were prepared by immunoSEQ multiplex PCR; TCRdb keeps only in-frame clonotypes and omits some of them. This sample has approximately 27,000 clones, with roughly 82% found just once. The sequencing here drew on peripheral blood mononuclear cells (PBMCs), taken before the fourth cycle of nivolumab. Source of these receptors: a human donor with classical Hodgkin lymphoma.

V gene TRBV4-3 combines with J gene TRBJ1-2; possible D gene TRBD1, 5 bases. V was clipped by 0 bases and J by 3 bases, with 11 bases between them. Germline values: CDR1 LGHNA, CDR2 YSLEER. This CDR3 region has 15 residues. The CDR3 coding sequence is TGCGCCAGCAGCCAAGATGGGGGATCCGACTATGGCTACACCTTC. This codes for CASSQDGGSDYGYTF.

The chain couples TRBV13 to TRBJ2-7; D is ambiguous. The V end lost 0 bases, the J end lost 5 bases, and 11 bases lay between the germline ends. Germline loops: CDR1 PRHDT, CDR2 FYEKMQ (reference sequence). This CDR3 region has 14 residues. The DNA of the CDR3 is TGTGCCAGCAGCTTAGGGCCCCCAGCCCACGAGCAGTACTTC. It yields the protein CASSLGPPAHEQYF.

This chain uses TRBV4-2 with TRBJ2-5; TRBD2 matches 10 bases. Germline V CDR1 and CDR2: LGHNA, YNFKEQ. This CDR3 is built from 17 residues. The V gene end was trimmed by 3 bases and the J gene end by 4 bases; junction bases not matched to a gene: 11. For the CDR3, the DNA is TGTGCCAGCAGCCACCTAGGGGCTAGCGGGGGCTTAGAGACCCAGTACTTC. Translation gives CASSHLGASGGLETQYF.

This clone occurred a few times. This chain links TRBV5-6 with TRBJ2-7; 7 nucleotides match TRBD1. CDR3 size: 13 residues. Germline V lookup: CDR1 SGHDT, CDR2 YYEEEE. J was trimmed by 5 bases and V by 6 bases; bases with no gene match: 8. CDR3 sequence: CASTRQGYHEQYF. The CDR3 nucleotides read TGTGCCAGCACAAGACAGGGATACCACGAGCAGTACTTC. Filled out from reference TRBV5-6 and TRBJ2-7, the complete variable domain reads DAGVTQSPTHLIKTRGQQVTLRCSPKSGHDTVSWYQQALGQGPQFIFQYYEEEERQRGNFPDRFSGHQFPNYSSELNVNALLLGDSALYLCASTRQGYHEQYFGPGTRLTVT.

This clone occurred once. V usage is TRBV20-1 and J usage is TRBJ2-7; D unresolved. Trimming shortened V by 0 bases and J by 6 bases, and 6 bases separated the two germline ends. The CDR3 has 11 residues. Germline loops: CDR1 DFQATT, CDR2 SNEGSKA (reference sequence). This chain's CDR3 is CSARESFEQYF. The CDR3, as DNA: TGCAGTGCTAGAGAGAGCTTCGAGCAGTACTTC.

The V call is TRBV28, the J call TRBJ2-7; 12 bases are shared with TRBD2. The junction had 20 bases not matched to a gene; V was cut back by 6 bases and J by 2 bases. Germline values: CDR1 MDHEN, CDR2 SYDVKM. There are 20 residues in the CDR3. CDR3 residues: CASRFSQDRLAGASAYEQYF. The CDR3 DNA follows: TGTGCCAGCAGGTTCTCCCAGGATAGACTAGCGGGGGCCTCCGCCTACGAGCAGTACTTC.

This chain connects TRBV6-6 to TRBJ2-7, with 10 bases aligning to TRBD2. The V segment lost 0 bases and the J segment 4 bases; nucleotides outside the gene matches: 3. Germline values: CDR1 MNHNY, CDR2 SVGAGI (reference sequence). This CDR3 contains 15 residues. Here the CDR3 DNA reads TGTGCCAGCAGTTACTCGCCTAGCGGGGGTTACGAGCAGTACTTC. This gives the protein CASSYSPSGGYEQYF.